This T cell receptor (beta chain) was identified during a study of OX40 agonist ivuxolimab in advanced cancers. General study findings and limits: Part of the nonresponder group also had normalized T-cell clonal expansion that was low.

Clones were sequenced by immunoSEQ multiplex PCR, and TCRdb holds only the in-frame ones, with some missing. The data hold about 19,000 clones, with about 70% observed a single time. Concerning this clone: The antigen is undetermined.

Sequencing was performed on CD4+ or CD8+ T cells sorted from blood, taken in a trial of the OX40 agonist ivuxolimab. The origin of this receptor is an adult with an advanced solid tumor such as melanoma, head and neck, liver or kidney cancer.

The CDR3 nucleotides are TGTGCCAGCCAGGGACTAGCCTCCTTGGGTGAGCAGTTCTTC. The encoded protein is CASQGLASLGEQFF. The chain employs TRBV27 and TRBJ2-1; TRBD2 matches at 9 bases. There are 14 residues in the CDR3. V lost 8 bases to trimming and J lost 9 bases; unmatched junction nucleotides: 11. CDR1 and CDR2 from the germline V gene are MNHEY and SMNVEV (reference sequence).